The entry below gives a single TCR beta chain sequence along with its context. Antigen unknown. The junction had 4 bases not matched to a gene; V was cut back by 2 bases and J by 7 bases. From germline, CDR1 is SNHLY and CDR2 FYNNEI. The CDR3 totals 16 residues. Primers included in the PCR were 60 Vbeta and 13 Jbeta primers. Clones were sequenced by immunoSEQ multiplex PCR, and TCRdb holds only the in-frame ones, with some missing. The data show about 220,000 clones, over 80% seen once. This record comes from a study of cytomegalovirus exposure and HLA in healthy donors. At the level of the study: Caucasian-associated ancestry cluster membership applied to 75% to 85% of 300 to 450 genotyped donors. Study-wide findings and caveats: Some V segments, including TRBV6-2 and TRBV6-3, were excluded as indistinguishable. Versus the approximately 670-donor mean, an Asian-associated ancestry cluster reportedly showed fewer N-insertions in a later analysis.

The clonotype originates from a boy aged 2 to 10 in good health and CMV-seronegative. The chain couples TRBV2 to TRBJ2-1, with 14 bases matching TRBD2. What was sequenced was PBMCs. This CDR3 reads CASSESWTSGRNEQFF. The CDR3 DNA sequence: TGTGCCAGCAGTGAAAGTTGGACTAGCGGGAGGAATGAGCAGTTCTTC.